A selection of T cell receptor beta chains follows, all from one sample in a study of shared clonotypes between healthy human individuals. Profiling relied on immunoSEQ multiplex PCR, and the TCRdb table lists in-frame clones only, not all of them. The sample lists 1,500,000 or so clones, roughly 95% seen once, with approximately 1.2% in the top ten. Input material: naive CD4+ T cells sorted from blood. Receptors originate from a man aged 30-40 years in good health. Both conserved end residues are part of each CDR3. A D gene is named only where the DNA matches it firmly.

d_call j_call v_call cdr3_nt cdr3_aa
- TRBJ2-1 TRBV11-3 TGTGCCAGCAGCTTCGCGGACAATGAGCAGTTCTTC CASSFADNEQFF
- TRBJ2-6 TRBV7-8 TGTGCCAGCAGCTTATCGAGGGCCGCTGGGGCCAACGTCCTGACTTTC CASSLSRAAGANVLTF
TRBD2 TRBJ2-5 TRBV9 TGTGCCAGCAGCGTCTTCGGGACTAGCGGCCAAGAGACCCAGTACTTC CASSVFGTSGQETQYF
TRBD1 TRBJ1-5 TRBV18 TGTGCCAGCTCACGGGACAGGGATGAGCAGCCCCAGCATTTT CASSRDRDEQPQHF
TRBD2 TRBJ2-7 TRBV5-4 TGTGCCAGCAGCCTAGGGACTAGCGGGAGATCTTACGAGCAGTACTTC CASSLGTSGRSYEQYF
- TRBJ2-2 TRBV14 TGTGCCAGCAGCTTATTCGGTGGTTTCGGGGAGCTGTTTTTT CASSLFGGFGELFF
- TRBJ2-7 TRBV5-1 TGCGCCAGCGGATCGGAGGGGGCAAGGGAGCAGTACTTC CASGSEGAREQYF
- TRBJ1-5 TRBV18 TGTGCCAGCTCACCATCATACAGGGTAACTAATCAGCCCCAGCATTTT CASSPSYRVTNQPQHF
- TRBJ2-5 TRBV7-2 TGTGCCAGCAGCTTAGACGGCAGGGGTTATGGGACCCAGTACTTC CASSLDGRGYGTQYF
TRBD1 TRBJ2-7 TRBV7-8 TGTGCCAGCAGCACCGGACAGGGGCCCAACGAGCAGTACTTC CASSTGQGPNEQYF
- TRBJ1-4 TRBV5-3 TGTGCCAGAAGCTTTACGGCGGGGCCTGAAAAACTGTTTTTT CARSFTAGPEKLFF
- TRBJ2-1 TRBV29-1 TGCAGCGTTGAAGGTTCAAGGAGGCGTAGGAATGAGCAGTTCTTC CSVEGSRRRRNEQFF
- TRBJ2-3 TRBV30 TGTGCCTGGAGTTTCGGTACCCGCATATCAGATACGCAGTATTTT CAWSFGTRISDTQYF
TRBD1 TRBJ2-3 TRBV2 TGTGCCAGCGGGGGACAGGGGAGGACAGATACGCAGTATTTT CASGGQGRTDTQYF
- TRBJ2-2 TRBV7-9 TGTGCCAGCAGCCAGAAATCAGGGGTATCCGGGGAGCTGTTTTTT CASSQKSGVSGELFF
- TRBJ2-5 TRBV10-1 TGCGCCAGCAGTGAAGGTACCCTAGGAGAGGAGACCCAGTACTTC CASSEGTLGEETQYF
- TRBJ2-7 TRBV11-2 TGTGCCAGCAGCTTAGGAATTCCCGGGACGGCTTACCTCCCCTACGAGCAGTACTTC CASSLGIPGTAYLPYEQYF
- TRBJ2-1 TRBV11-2 TGTGCCAGCAGAAAACTAACAGCCCCACCTGAGCAGTTCTTC CASRKLTAPPEQFF
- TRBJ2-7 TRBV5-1 TGCGCCAGCAGCCAAGGGACGGGTGGGCTATCCTACGAGCAGTACTTC CASSQGTGGLSYEQYF
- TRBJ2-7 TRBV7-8 TGTGCCAGCAGCTTAGCGCTTGGGGGTTTGGTATGGTCCTACGAGCAGTACTTC CASSLALGGLVWSYEQYF
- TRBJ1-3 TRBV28 TGTGCCAGCAGTTTTATGGCCTCTGGAAACACCATATATTTT CASSFMASGNTIYF
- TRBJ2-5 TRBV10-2 TGCGCCAGCAGTGCCCTCCCGAGCCAAGAGACCCAGTACTTC CASSALPSQETQYF